Listed below are T cell receptor beta chains from one sample, sequenced in a study of early T cells in non-severe SARS-CoV-2 infection. TCRdb reprocessed the 5' RACE reads with MiXCR, giving one entry per CDR3 protein. In the table there are about 77,000 distinct CDR3 sequences, roughly 16% of which are singletons. Material: whole blood. These receptor sequences come from an adult who was a healthcare worker with PCR-confirmed SARS-CoV-2 infection or an uninfected control (not recorded which). Each CDR3 is given with its conserved first and last residue. D genes are given only for firm matches. Size is stated for part of the rows, as once, few or many counts, or as a class when the clone is expanded.

TRBV5-1	.	TRBD1	TRBJ2-1	TGCGCCAGCAGCGTGCCTCGGGACAGGGGAAACTACAATGAGCAGTTCTTC	CASSVPRDRGNYNEQFF
TRBV15	few	TRBD1	TRBJ2-1	TGTGCCACCAGCGGGGACAGTTACAATGAGCAGTTCTTC	CATSGDSYNEQFF
TRBV2	once	.	TRBJ2-7	TGTGCCAGCAGTGATAAATACTCCTACGAGCAGTACTTC	CASSDKYSYEQYF
TRBV5-6	.	TRBD1	TRBJ1-6	TGTGCCAGCAGCTTGGCCTGGGGAGGACAGGAGAATTCACCCCTCCACTTT	CASSLAWGGQENSPLHF
TRBV21-1	few	.	TRBJ2-5	TGTGCCAGCGATAAGACAGGCATCGTAGGCTTC	CASDKTGIVGF
TRBV6-2/TRBV6-3	.	TRBD1	TRBJ2-1	TGTGCCAGCAGTTACATTTCAGGGGGCCTTGACAATGAGCAGTTCTTC	CASSYISGGLDNEQFF
TRBV15	.	.	TRBJ2-7	TGTGCCACCAGCAGAGGGGGGGATTCGGAGCAGTACTTC	CATSRGGDSEQYF
TRBV5-1	few	TRBD1	TRBJ2-1	TGCGCCAGCAGCTCCGGGACAGGGTCCAATGAGCAGTTCTTC	CASSSGTGSNEQFF
TRBV19	.	TRBD2	TRBJ2-3	TGTGCCAGTAGTCGACTAGCGATGGGCACAGATACGCAGTATTTT	CASSRLAMGTDTQYF
TRBV12-3/TRBV12-4	.	.	TRBJ1-1	TGTGCCAGCAGCTCAATGGGAGGGAACACTGAAGCTTTCTTT	CASSSMGGNTEAFF
TRBV5-5	few	.	TRBJ2-1	TGTGCCAGCAGCCTTAACAGGTTTAGCTCCTACAATGAGCAGTTCTTC	CASSLNRFSSYNEQFF
TRBV3-1	few	.	TRBJ1-1	TGTGCCAGCAGCCAGGGACGCGGAGCTTTCTTT	CASSQGRGAFF
TRBV7-9	few	TRBD2	TRBJ2-5	TGTGCCAGCAGCACCCCAGCGGGAGGTGAGACCCAGTACTTC	CASSTPAGGETQYF
TRBV4-1	once	.	TRBJ1-1	TGCGCCAGCAGCCAGGGAGAAATCCTCGGGGGGTGGACTGAAGCTTTCTTT	CASSQGEILGGWTEAFF
TRBV28	few	.	TRBJ1-4	TGTGCCAGCAGTCACCCGCGCAGGGATCCTAATGAAAAACTGTTTTTT	CASSHPRRDPNEKLFF
TRBV19	many	.	TRBJ2-3	TGTGCCAGCCTAGGTGGTGCAGATACGCAGTATTTT	CASLGGADTQYF
TRBV29-1	many	.	TRBJ1-2	TGCAGCGCCTTTTTGAGGGGAACGACTAGGTATGGCTACACCTTC	CSAFLRGTTRYGYTF
TRBV29-1	.	.	TRBJ2-4	TGCAGCGGCGGGACAGCTAAAAACATTCAGTACTTC	CSGGTAKNIQYF
TRBV4-2	few	.	TRBJ1-5	TGTGCCAGCAGCCAAGAATTGGGAGTAGGCAATCAGCCCCAGCATTTT	CASSQELGVGNQPQHF
TRBV29-1	few	.	TRBJ2-3	TGCAGCGTTGATTCGGGGGGCCCTACCCCTCAGACGGATACGCAGTATTTT	CSVDSGGPTPQTDTQYF
TRBV18	few	.	TRBJ2-7	TGTGCCAGCCGGGGGGGACAGAGCTCCTACGAGCAGTACTTC	CASRGGQSSYEQYF
TRBV28	.	.	TRBJ2-7	TGTGCCAGCAGCGATAGACGGTACGAGCAGTACTTC	CASSDRRYEQYF
TRBV6-1	.	.	TRBJ2-3	TGTGCCAGCAGTGAAGATGAAGGGCGGATCATTGATACGCAGTATTTT	CASSEDEGRIIDTQYF
TRBV3-1	many	.	TRBJ2-7	TGTGCCAGCAGGGAGGACTCAGGGAGCGGGGAGCAGTACTTC	CASREDSGSGEQYF
TRBV7-6	many	TRBD2	TRBJ2-3	TGTGCCAGCAGCTCCTCTAGCGGGGGGGCGGCAGATACGCAGTATTTT	CASSSSSGGAADTQYF
TRBV6-4	few	TRBD2	TRBJ2-7	TGTGCCAGCAGTGACTCGATCCGACTAGCGGGGCCTTGGAAGCAGTACTTC	CASSDSIRLAGPWKQYF
TRBV29-1	.	.	TRBJ2-3	TGCAGCGTTGCCTTGAGGGATGAGTTCACAGATACGCAGTATTTT	CSVALRDEFTDTQYF
TRBV10-1	few	TRBD2	TRBJ2-1	TGCGCCAGCAGTGACCCCCCGACTAGCGGCTACAATGAGCAGTTCTTC	CASSDPPTSGYNEQFF
TRBV5-1	.	.	TRBJ2-7	TGCGCCAGCAGCTCTTGGGCGGACTACGAGCAGTACTTC	CASSSWADYEQYF
TRBV30	.	.	TRBJ1-1	TGTGCCTGGGGAGGCGGGAATATGGGAACTGAAGCTTTCTTT	CAWGGGNMGTEAFF
TRBV27	.	.	TRBJ2-7	TGTGCCAGCAGTCCGCGGCGAGGTAGCTCAGACGGGGAGCAGTACTTC	CASSPRRGSSDGEQYF
TRBV10-3	.	TRBD2	TRBJ2-7	TGTGCCATCAGCAAAGGGACTAGCGCCTACGAGCAGTACTTC	CAISKGTSAYEQYF
TRBV5-1	.	.	TRBJ1-1	TGCGCCAGCAGCCCCGACCCGGGACGCCAGAACACTGAAGCTTTCTTT	CASSPDPGRQNTEAFF
TRBV29-1	.	.	TRBJ2-1	TGCAGCGTTGACCGGGCACCGAATGAGCAGTTCTTC	CSVDRAPNEQFF
TRBV15	.	.	TRBJ2-3	TGTGCCACCACCCCGGGGACCAGCACAGATACGCAGTATTTT	CATTPGTSTDTQYF
TRBV6-1	.	TRBD1	TRBJ1-2	TGTGCCAGCAGTAAGGACAGGGCCCTAGATGGCTACACCTTC	CASSKDRALDGYTF
TRBV6-6	.	TRBD1	TRBJ2-1	TGTGCCAGCAGGCCGGACAGGGGGGCAAGGGAGCCCATTAGCGATGAGCAGTTCTTC	CASRPDRGAREPISDEQFF
TRBV3-1	.	TRBD2	TRBJ2-3	TGTGCCAGCAGCCCATCTAGCGGGGGGGCCATCGCAGATACGCAGTATTTT	CASSPSSGGAIADTQYF
TRBV7-2	many	.	TRBJ1-1	TGTGCCAGCAGCTTGATAAGGGGGACTGAAGCTTTCTTT	CASSLIRGTEAFF
TRBV12-2	.	.	TRBJ1-1	TGTGCAAGTCGCCGGGGGCGGGAAGCTTTCTTT	CASRRGREAFF
TRBV4-1	many	TRBD2	TRBJ2-1	TGCGCCAGCAGCCAATCTAGCGGGAGATCCTACAATGAGCAGTTCTTC	CASSQSSGRSYNEQFF
TRBV28	many	TRBD2	TRBJ2-5	TGTGCCAGCAGTTTAGGGCTAGCGGGCCAGTACTTC	CASSLGLAGQYF
TRBV6-2/TRBV6-3	few	.	TRBJ2-3	TGTGCCAGCAGCCCCCAGGCAGATACGCAGTATTTT	CASSPQADTQYF
TRBV3-1	few	TRBD1	TRBJ1-1	TGTGCCAGCAGCCAAACAACGGCAGGGGGCGAAGCTTTCTTT	CASSQTTAGGEAFF
TRBV2	.	.	TRBJ1-1	TGTGCCAGCAGTAGGGGTACAAACACTGAAGCTTTCTTT	CASSRGTNTEAFF
TRBV6-5	few	TRBD2	TRBJ2-2	TGTGCCAGTTGGGATAGCGGGAGGAGCACCGGGGAGCTGTTTTTT	CASWDSGRSTGELFF
TRBV6-1	few	.	TRBJ2-7	TGTGCCAGCAGGGTAAACAGGGACGAGCAGTACTTC	CASRVNRDEQYF
TRBV3-1	.	.	TRBJ2-2	TGTGCCAGCAGCCAGGACAGCCCGAACACCGGGGAGCTGTTTTTT	CASSQDSPNTGELFF
TRBV5-1	.	TRBD1	TRBJ2-7	TGCGCCAGCAGCCTAAGACAGGGGGCAGGCAACGAGCAGTACTTC	CASSLRQGAGNEQYF
TRBV20-1	few	TRBD2	TRBJ2-1	TGCAGTGCTAGAAGTAGCGGGAGGGGCAATGAGCAGTTCTTC	CSARSSGRGNEQFF